This TCR beta chain was sequenced for a study of identical twins. TCRdb reprocessed the 5' RACE reads via MiXCR and lists one record per CDR3 protein. Here the sample spans roughly 750,000 distinct CDR3 sequences, approximately 21% being singletons. The CDR3 is made up of 14 amino acids. Trimming took 5 bases from V and 5 from J; bases not matched to a gene: 6. Per germline, CDR1 KGHSH and CDR2 LQKENI. This clonotype is a singleton in its sample. This sample also belongs to another study, concerning T cells expressing NK-cell markers. That report adds: It was sorted CD3+CD56+NKG2C+, CD3+CD56+NKG2C- and CD3+CD56-NKG2C+ T cells that supplied the TCR beta repertoires. Dominant NKG2C+ clonotypes in a handful of donors made up roughly 1.0-7.0% of CD8+ T cells.

The clonotype comes from a woman aged 18-29 years in good health. The gene calls are TRBV18 and TRBJ1-2; TRBD1 aligns across 9 bases. Sequencing was performed on PBMCs. The CDR3 here is CASSRDRAAYGYTF. CDR3 DNA sequence: TGTGCCAGCTCAAGGGACAGGGCCGCATATGGCTACACCTTC. The entire variable domain, with the rest obtained from reference TRBV18 and TRBJ1-2, is as follows: NAGVMQNPRHLVRRRGQEARLRCSPMKGHSHVYWYRQLPEEGLKFMVYLQKENIIDESGMPKERFSAEFPKEGPSILRIQQVVRGDSAAYFCASSRDRAAYGYTFGSGTRLTVV.